This T cell receptor (beta chain) came from a study of blood T cells in healthy people across ages. Background on the study: Capture via template switching afforded approximately one barcoded beta molecule per two T cells.

Study conclusions and caveats: Strong correlation existed between TCR beta diversity and naive T cell percentage.

Germline CDR1 reads DFQATT; CDR2 reads SNEGSKA (reference sequence). CDR3 length: 13 residues. Then a second PCR, running roughly 7 to 11 cycles, was carried out with a sample-barcoded 5' primer and a J-beta primer mix. All samples yielded 2.5 million or more CDR3-containing paired-end reads. From the 5' RACE reads, TCRdb called clonotypes with MiXCR, one entry per CDR3 protein. The data contain over a million distinct CDR3 sequences, approximately 42% of them singletons. In regard to this clonotype: The antigen remains undetermined. One end of the junction fails to match germline, which may point to a read error.

The sequenced sample was blood. V usage is TRBV20-1 and J usage is TRBJ2-5; 11 bases align to TRBD2. Judging by the DNA end, TRBJ2-7 fits better; the J call may be wrong. The source is a woman aged 18 to 35 in good health. As DNA, the CDR3 is TGCAGGCTAGCGGGAGGCAGCTCCCACGAGCAGTACTTC. Encoded protein: CRLAGGSSHEQYF.